The entry below describes one T cell receptor beta chain. Its antigen is unidentified. V gave up 8 bases and J gave up 3 bases; unmatched junction bases: 12. Germline CDR1 is SEHNR and CDR2 is FQNEAQ (reference sequence). This CDR3 is 15 amino acids long. This sample stems from a study of blood T cells in healthy people across ages. Findings of the study overall: Unknown CMV status may confound age-related changes in expanded clones.

Primed by a sample-barcoded 5' primer and a J-beta primer mix, a second PCR proceeded for about 6 to 11 cycles. Any given sample supplied a minimum of 2.5 million CDR3-containing paired-end reads. TCRdb redid the calling of the 5' RACE reads with MiXCR, one entry per CDR3 protein. The repertoire includes roughly 730,000 distinct CDR3 sequences, roughly 56% of them detected once, and roughly 24% sits in the top ten. No fewer than 6 million PBMCs went into each sample. There were at least 6 micrograms of total RNA extracted from every sample. The specimen sequenced was blood. The J gene is TRBJ1-2, the V gene TRBV7-9; 7 bases agree with TRBD1. This receptor was identified in a man between 35 and 55 years old in good health. CDR3 sequence (DNA): TGTGCCAGCTGGGACCGGGACAGTCGTGACTATGGCTACACCTTC. It specifies CASWDRDSRDYGYTF.